This T cell receptor beta chain is from a study of OX40 agonist ivuxolimab in advanced cancers. Study-wide points: Clones of CD4+ and CD8+ blood T cells grew by week 6 at doses of 0.1 to 3.0 mg/kg.

This clone occurred once. Its antigen is not known. Researchers took blood at baseline, on cycle 4 day 1, and on cycle 7 day 1. Clones were read by immunoSEQ multiplex PCR, and TCRdb kept only the in-frame ones, dropping some. The table shows fewer than 85,000 clones, with roughly 78% occurring only once. This CDR3 comprises 14 residues. V was trimmed by 2 bases and J by 9 bases, leaving 16 bases between them. Looked up from germline, CDR1 is MDHEN and CDR2 is SYDVKM. The sample was CD4+ or CD8+ T cells sorted from blood, taken in a trial of the OX40 agonist ivuxolimab. The sequence came from an adult with an advanced solid tumor such as melanoma, head and neck, liver or kidney cancer. This sequence joins TRBV28 and TRBJ1-2; TRBD1 is a possible D gene (6 bases). The CDR3 is CASSLPPGARSYTF. The CDR3 nucleotides are TGTGCCAGCAGTTTACCCCCGGGGGCCCGGAGCTACACCTTC.